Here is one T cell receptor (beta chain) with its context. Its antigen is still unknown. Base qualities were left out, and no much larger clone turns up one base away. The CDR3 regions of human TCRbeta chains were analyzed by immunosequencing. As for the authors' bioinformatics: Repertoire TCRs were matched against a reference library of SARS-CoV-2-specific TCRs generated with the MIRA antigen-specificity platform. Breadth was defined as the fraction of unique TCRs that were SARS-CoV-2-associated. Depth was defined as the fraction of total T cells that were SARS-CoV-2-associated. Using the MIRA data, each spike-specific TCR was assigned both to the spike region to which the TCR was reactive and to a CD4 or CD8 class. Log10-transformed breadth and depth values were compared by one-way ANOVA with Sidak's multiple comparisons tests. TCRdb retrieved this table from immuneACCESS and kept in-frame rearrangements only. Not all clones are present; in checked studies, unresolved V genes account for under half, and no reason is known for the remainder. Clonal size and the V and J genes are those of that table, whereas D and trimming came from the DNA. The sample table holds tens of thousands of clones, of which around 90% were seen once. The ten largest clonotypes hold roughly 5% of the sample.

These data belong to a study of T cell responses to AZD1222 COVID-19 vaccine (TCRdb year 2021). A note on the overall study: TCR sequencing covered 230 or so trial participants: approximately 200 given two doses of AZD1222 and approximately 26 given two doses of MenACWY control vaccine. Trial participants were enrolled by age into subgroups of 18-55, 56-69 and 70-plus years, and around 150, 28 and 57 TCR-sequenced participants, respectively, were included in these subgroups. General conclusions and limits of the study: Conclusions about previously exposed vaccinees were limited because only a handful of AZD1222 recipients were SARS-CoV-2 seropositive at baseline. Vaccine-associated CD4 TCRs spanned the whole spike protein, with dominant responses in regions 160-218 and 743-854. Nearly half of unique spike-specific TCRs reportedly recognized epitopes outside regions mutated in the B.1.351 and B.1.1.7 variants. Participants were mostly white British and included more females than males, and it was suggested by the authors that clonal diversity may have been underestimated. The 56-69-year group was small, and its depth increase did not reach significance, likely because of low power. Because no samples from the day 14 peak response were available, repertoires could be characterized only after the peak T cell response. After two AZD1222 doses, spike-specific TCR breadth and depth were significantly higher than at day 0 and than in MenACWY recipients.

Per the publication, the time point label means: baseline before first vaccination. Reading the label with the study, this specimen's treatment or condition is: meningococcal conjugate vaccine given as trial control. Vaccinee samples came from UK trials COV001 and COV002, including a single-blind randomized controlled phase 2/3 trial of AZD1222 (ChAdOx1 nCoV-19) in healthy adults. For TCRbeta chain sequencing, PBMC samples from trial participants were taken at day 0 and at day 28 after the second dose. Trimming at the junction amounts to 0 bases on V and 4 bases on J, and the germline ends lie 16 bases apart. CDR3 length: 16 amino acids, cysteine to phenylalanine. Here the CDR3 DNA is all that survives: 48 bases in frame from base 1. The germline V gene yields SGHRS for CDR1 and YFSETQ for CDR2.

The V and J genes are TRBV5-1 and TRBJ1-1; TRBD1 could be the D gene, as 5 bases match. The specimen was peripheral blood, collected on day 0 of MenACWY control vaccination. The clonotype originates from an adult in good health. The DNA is TGCGCCAGCAGCTTGGTAATTGGGCAGGGAGGCACTGAAGCTTTCTTT. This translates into CASSLVIGQGGTEAFF.